These 30 T cell receptor beta chains were sequenced from one sample in a study of monozygotic twins with inflammatory bowel disease. From its re-call of the 5' RACE reads, TCRdb lists each CDR3 protein once, without DNA. This sample contains approximately 390,000 distinct CDR3 sequences. Sequenced: blood. The receptors originated from a human donor with ulcerative colitis or Crohn's disease, or a healthy co-twin of an affected twin (not recorded which).

The chain is built from TRBV6-1 and TRBJ2-1; TCRdb's assignment of TRBD1 cannot be checked, as there is no DNA. This CDR3 spans 14 amino acids. Germline CDR1 reads MNHNS; CDR2 reads SASEGT. The CDR3 loop is CASTRQGADNEQFF.

This chain uses TRBV20-1 with TRBJ2-2; checking the TCRdb D call of TRBD2 is not possible without DNA. CDR3 length: 14 amino acids. CDR1 and CDR2 from the germline V gene are DFQATT and SNEGSKA (reference sequence). This CDR3 reads CSASATSGGWELFF.

The chain has TRBV6-9 and TRBJ2-7; TCRdb reports TRBD1, a call that lacks DNA to check it against. The CDR3 loop spans 14 amino acids. CDR1 MNHGY and CDR2 SVAAGI come from the germline V gene. CDR3 region: CASSWRGALDEQYF.

This chain's CDR3 is CSARDLAGAGELFF. The chain employs TRBV20-1 and TRBJ2-2; TCRdb indicates TRBD1, and absent DNA this call remains unverified. Germline V gene data show CDR1 as DFQATT and CDR2 as SNEGSKA (reference sequence). The CDR3 spans 14 residues.

The CDR3 here is CASSLAGGDEPFF. The rearrangement joins TRBV28 to TRBJ2-1; without DNA, the TCRdb call of TRBD2 cannot be checked. The germline CDR1 and CDR2 sequences are MDHEN and SYDVKM. The CDR3 loop spans 13 amino acids.

J is TRBJ1-1 and V is TRBV7-9; TCRdb's assignment of TRBD1 cannot be checked, as there is no DNA. CDR1 SEHNR and CDR2 FQNEAQ come from the germline V gene (reference sequence). The CDR3 is 13 residues long. Here the CDR3 reads CASSARQGTEAFF.

This chain connects TRBV3-1 to TRBJ2-7. The CDR3 extends over 16 amino acids. CDR1 and CDR2 (germline): LGHDT, YNNKEL (reference sequence). The CDR3 region is CASSQVLRGASYEQYF.

The chain couples TRBV10-3 to TRBJ2-2; TCRdb returns TRBD2, unconfirmable since there is no DNA. The germline gives CDR1 ENHRY, CDR2 SYGVKD. The CDR3 length is 15 residues. The CDR3 region is CAISGTSGNTGELFF.

The chain employs TRBV25-1 and TRBJ1-2; TCRdb picks TRBD1, but there is no DNA to check that call. This CDR3 comprises 15 residues. From germline, CDR1 is MGHDK and CDR2 SYGVNS. The CDR3 is CASSEPGAPNYGYTF.

V gene TRBV4-3 combines with J gene TRBJ2-7; TCRdb proposes TRBD1, but this gene call is untestable without DNA. There are 15 residues in the CDR3. Germline V lookup: CDR1 LGHNA, CDR2 YSLEER. The CDR3: CASSQAGQATYEQYF.

The genes are TRBV28 and TRBJ2-7; TCRdb's D call, TRBD1, is unchecked because there is no DNA. CDR3 length: 13 amino acids. From germline, CDR1 is MDHEN and CDR2 SYDVKM. The CDR3 here is CASSVTGTYEQYF. The full variable domain, in which reference TRBV28 and TRBJ2-7 provide the parts outside the CDR3, is DVKVTQSSRYLVKRTGEKVFLECVQDMDHENMFWYRQDPGLGLRLIYFSYDVKMKEKGDIPEGYSVSREKKERFSLILESASTNQTSMYLCASSVTGTYEQYFGPGTRLTVT.

This sequence joins TRBV19 and TRBJ2-7; TCRdb picks TRBD2, but there is no DNA to check that call. The CDR3 is 16 residues long. Germline V CDR1 and CDR2: LNHDA, SQIVND (reference sequence). The CDR3 reads CASSPSRLAGTYEQYF.

This chain joins TRBV7-2 and TRBJ1-2. The CDR3 runs 14 residues. CDR1 SGHTA and CDR2 FQGNSA come from the germline V gene. The CDR3 here is CASSFDNLNYGYTF.

The chain uses TRBV5-1 and TRBJ2-7; TCRdb's D call, TRBD1, is unchecked because there is no DNA. CDR1 is SGHRS and CDR2 is YFSETQ in the germline V gene. The CDR3 spans 14 residues. The CDR3 sequence is CASRLAQGADEQYF. The full variable domain, its missing parts supplied by reference TRBV5-1 and TRBJ2-7, is KAGVTQTPRYLIKTRGQQVTLSCSPISGHRSVSWYQQTPGQGLQFLFEYFSETQRNKGNFPGRFSGRQFSNSRSEMNVSTLELGDSALYLCASRLAQGADEQYFGPGTRLTVT.

The rearrangement joins TRBV9 to TRBJ2-3. The CDR3 consists of 13 residues. CDR1 and CDR2 (germline): SGDLS, YYNGEE. The CDR3 sequence: CASSADVPDTQYF. The whole variable domain, remainder taken from reference TRBV9 and TRBJ2-3, is DSGVTQTPKHLITATGQRVTLRCSPRSGDLSVYWYQQSLDQGLQFLIQYYNGEERAKGNILERFSAQQFPDLHSELNLSSLELGDSALYFCASSADVPDTQYFGPGTRLTVL.

The J gene is TRBJ2-5, the V gene TRBV7-9; TCRdb reports TRBD1, a call that lacks DNA to check it against. CDR1 is SEHNR and CDR2 is FQNEAQ in the germline V gene (reference sequence). The CDR3 is made up of 13 amino acids. The CDR3 sequence: CASLTPFQETQYF.

V usage is TRBV20-1 and J usage is TRBJ2-4; with no DNA, the TCRdb D assignment of TRBD1 cannot be verified. The CDR3 runs to 16 residues. Germline assignment: CDR1 DFQATT and CDR2 SNEGSKA (reference sequence). The CDR3 loop is CSANSAGTGVKNIQYF.

The chain carries TRBV7-8 and TRBJ2-2; there is no DNA to check the TCRdb D call of TRBD2. The CDR3 loop spans 18 amino acids. In germline, CDR1 is SGHVS, CDR2 FQNEAQ. The CDR3 spells CASSLAGLADNITGELFF.

This chain joins TRBV7-8 and TRBJ2-1; TCRdb returns TRBD1, unconfirmable since there is no DNA. Germline V CDR1 and CDR2: SGHVS, FQNEAQ. CDR3 size: 17 residues. This CDR3 reads CASSLGRGESSYNEQFF.

The chain links TRBV28 to TRBJ1-5; the TRBD1 assignment by TCRdb is unverifiable without DNA. The CDR3 is 16 amino acids. The germline gives CDR1 MDHEN, CDR2 SYDVKM. The CDR3 spells CASKLPGQGIYQPQHF.

The chain carries TRBV20-1 and TRBJ1-2. There are 13 residues in the CDR3. Germline CDR1 is DFQATT and CDR2 is SNEGSKA (reference sequence). This CDR3 is CSASGLDNYGYTF.

The chain recombines TRBV4-3 with TRBJ2-7; TCRdb indicates TRBD1, and absent DNA this call remains unverified. The CDR3 covers 14 residues. Germline values: CDR1 LGHNA, CDR2 YSLEER. The CDR3 spells CASSQDWGPYEQYF.

V and J are TRBV10-3 and TRBJ1-2; TCRdb selects TRBD1, and the lack of DNA leaves this call unchecked. This CDR3 is built from 13 residues. From germline, CDR1 is ENHRY and CDR2 SYGVKD. The CDR3 spells CAISGTGGLGYTF.

This chain joins TRBV29-1 and TRBJ2-1. Germline CDR1 is SQVTM and CDR2 is ANQGSEA. The CDR3 is 13 amino acids. The CDR3 spells CSVERGTYNEQFF.

V is TRBV7-9 and J is TRBJ2-7; TCRdb reports TRBD1, a call that lacks DNA to check it against. Germline lookup yields CDR1 SEHNR and CDR2 FQNEAQ (reference sequence). The CDR3 runs 15 residues. The CDR3 is CASSYPGQGASEQYF.

J is TRBJ2-1 and V is TRBV12-3 or TRBV12-4; TCRdb indicates TRBD2, and absent DNA this call remains unverified. The CDR3 has 17 amino acids. The chain's CDR3 is CASSLGSTGGIGNEQFF.

V usage is TRBV19 and J usage is TRBJ1-5; the D call of TRBD1 rests on TCRdb alone, since no DNA is present to check it. Germline loops: CDR1 LNHDA, CDR2 SQIVND (reference sequence). The CDR3 loop spans 13 amino acids. The chain's CDR3 is CASSQRGYQPQHF.

The rearrangement joins TRBV20-1 to TRBJ2-5. CDR1 is DFQATT and CDR2 is SNEGSKA in the germline V gene (reference sequence). The CDR3 is made up of 13 amino acids. This chain's CDR3 is CSARSLSRETQYF.

The chain has TRBV5-1 and TRBJ2-5; TCRdb indicates TRBD1, and absent DNA this call remains unverified. The CDR3 consists of 11 residues. Germline-derived CDR1 and CDR2 are SGHRS and YFSETQ. The CDR3 sequence: CASADRETQYF.

V is TRBV24-1 and J is TRBJ2-1; TCRdb proposes TRBD2, but this gene call is untestable without DNA. Germline CDR1 and CDR2: KGHDR and SFDVKD. CDR3 length: 16 residues. This CDR3 is CATSDSREAPSNEQFF.